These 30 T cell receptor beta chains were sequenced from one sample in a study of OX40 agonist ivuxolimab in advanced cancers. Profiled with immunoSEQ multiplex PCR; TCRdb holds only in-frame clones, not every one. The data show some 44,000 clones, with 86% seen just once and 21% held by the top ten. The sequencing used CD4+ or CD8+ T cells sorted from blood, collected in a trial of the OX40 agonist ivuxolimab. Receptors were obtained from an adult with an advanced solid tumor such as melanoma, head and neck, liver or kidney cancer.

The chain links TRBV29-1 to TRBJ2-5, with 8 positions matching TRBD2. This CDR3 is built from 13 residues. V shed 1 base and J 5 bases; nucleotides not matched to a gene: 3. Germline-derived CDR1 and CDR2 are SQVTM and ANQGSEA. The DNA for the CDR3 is TGCAGCGTTGAAGGTCTAGCGGGTGAGACCCAGTACTTC. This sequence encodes CSVEGLAGETQYF.

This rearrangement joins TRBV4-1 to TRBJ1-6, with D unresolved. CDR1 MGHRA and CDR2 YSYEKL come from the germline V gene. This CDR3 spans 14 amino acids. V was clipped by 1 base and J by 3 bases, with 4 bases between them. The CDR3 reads CASSQAGYNSPLHF. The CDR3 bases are TGCGCCAGCAGCCAAGCCGGCTATAATTCACCCCTCCACTTT.

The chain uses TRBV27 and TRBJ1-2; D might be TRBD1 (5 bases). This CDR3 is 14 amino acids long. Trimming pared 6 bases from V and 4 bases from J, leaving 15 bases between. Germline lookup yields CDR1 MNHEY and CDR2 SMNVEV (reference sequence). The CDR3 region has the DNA TGTGCCAGCAGGTCAGAACCGGACATCTATGGCTACACCTTC. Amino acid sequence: CASRSEPDIYGYTF.

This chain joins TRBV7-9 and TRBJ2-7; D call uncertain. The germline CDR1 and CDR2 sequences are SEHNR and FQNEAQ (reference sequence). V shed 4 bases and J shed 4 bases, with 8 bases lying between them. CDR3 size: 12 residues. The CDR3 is CASSSRQYEQYF. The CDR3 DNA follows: TGTGCCAGCAGCTCCAGGCAGTACGAGCAGTACTTC.

CDR3 coding DNA: TGTGCCAGCAGTTACTTTCAATCGGCAGATACGCAGTATTTT. Encoded protein: CASSYFQSADTQYF. V and J are TRBV6-6 and TRBJ2-3; D uncertain. Germline V gene lookup returns CDR1 MNHNY and CDR2 SVGAGI (reference sequence). The CDR3 is 14 amino acids. Deletions cut 1 base from V and 4 bases from J, with 9 bases between.

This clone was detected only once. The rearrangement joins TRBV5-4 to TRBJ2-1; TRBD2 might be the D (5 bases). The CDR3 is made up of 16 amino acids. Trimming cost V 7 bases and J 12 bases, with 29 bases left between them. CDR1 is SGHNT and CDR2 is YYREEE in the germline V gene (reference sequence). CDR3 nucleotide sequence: TGTGCCAGCCCCGGGGTCGGGCAAACAGAACGGCCGGGGCAGTTCTTC. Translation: CASPGVGQTERPGQFF.

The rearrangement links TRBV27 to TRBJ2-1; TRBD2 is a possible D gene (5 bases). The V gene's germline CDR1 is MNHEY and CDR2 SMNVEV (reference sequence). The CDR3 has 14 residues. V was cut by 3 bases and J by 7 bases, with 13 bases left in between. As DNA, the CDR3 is TGTGCCAGCAGTTTTTCCGGGGTTTTGAATGAGCAGTTCTTC. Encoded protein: CASSFSGVLNEQFF.

The CDR3 bases are TGTGCCAGCAGCGCCTCTAGCGGGGGGAGAAATGAGCAGTTCTTC. It specifies CASSASSGGRNEQFF. J is TRBJ2-1 and V is TRBV9; 11 bases are shared with TRBD2. The CDR3 is made up of 15 amino acids. V lost 3 bases and J lost 7; bases outside the gene matches: 6. The V gene's germline CDR1 is SGDLS and CDR2 YYNGEE.

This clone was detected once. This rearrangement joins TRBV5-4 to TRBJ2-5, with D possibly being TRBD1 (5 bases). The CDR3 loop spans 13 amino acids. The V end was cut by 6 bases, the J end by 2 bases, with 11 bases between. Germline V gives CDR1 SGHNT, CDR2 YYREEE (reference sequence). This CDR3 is CASTSDRQETQYF. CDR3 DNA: TGTGCCAGCACCTCCGACAGACAAGAGACCCAGTACTTC.

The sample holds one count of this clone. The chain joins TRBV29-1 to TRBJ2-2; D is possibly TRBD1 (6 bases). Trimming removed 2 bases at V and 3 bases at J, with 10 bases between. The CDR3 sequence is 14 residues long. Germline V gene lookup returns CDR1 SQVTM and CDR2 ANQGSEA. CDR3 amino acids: CSVEFGTYTGELFF. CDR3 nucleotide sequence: TGCAGCGTTGAATTTGGGACATACACCGGGGAGCTGTTTTTT.

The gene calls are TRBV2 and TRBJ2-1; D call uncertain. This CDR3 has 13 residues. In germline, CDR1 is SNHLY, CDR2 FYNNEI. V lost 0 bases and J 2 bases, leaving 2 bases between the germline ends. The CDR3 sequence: CASSEAAYNEQFF. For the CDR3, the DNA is TGTGCCAGCAGTGAAGCGGCCTACAATGAGCAGTTCTTC.

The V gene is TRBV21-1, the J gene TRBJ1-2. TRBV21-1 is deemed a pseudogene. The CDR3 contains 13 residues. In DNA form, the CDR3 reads TGTGCCAGCAGCAAACGGGGGGGCTATGGCTACACCTTC. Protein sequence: CASSKRGGYGYTF.

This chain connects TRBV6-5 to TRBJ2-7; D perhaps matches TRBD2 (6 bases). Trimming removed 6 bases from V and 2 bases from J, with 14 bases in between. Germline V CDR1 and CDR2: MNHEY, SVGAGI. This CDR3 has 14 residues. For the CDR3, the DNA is TGTGCCAGCAGCCCAGGAGGGATCCCCTACGAGCAGTACTTC. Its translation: CASSPGGIPYEQYF.

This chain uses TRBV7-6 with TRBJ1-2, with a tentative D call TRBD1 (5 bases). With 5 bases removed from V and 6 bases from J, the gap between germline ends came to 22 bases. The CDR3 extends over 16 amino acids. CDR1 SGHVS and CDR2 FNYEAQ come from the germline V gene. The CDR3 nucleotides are TGTGCCAGCAGCGGAGTCCGCGGGGGGGAGGTAGATGGCTACACCTTC. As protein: CASSGVRGGEVDGYTF.

The CDR3 is CASSPRGKGYGYTF. The CDR3, as DNA: TGCGCCAGCAGCCCAAGGGGGAAGGGTTATGGCTACACCTTC. The V gene is TRBV4-3, the J gene TRBJ1-2, with a possible D match to TRBD1 (6 bases). Germline V lookup: CDR1 LGHNA, CDR2 YSLEER. Trimming removed 4 bases at V and 5 bases at J, with 14 bases between. This CDR3 spans 14 amino acids.

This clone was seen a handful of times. CDR3 loop: CASSLVGTAYEQYF. The CDR3 region has the DNA TGTGCCAGCAGCTTAGTGGGGACGGCCTACGAGCAGTACTTC. The chain carries TRBV7-9 and TRBJ2-7, with D perhaps given as TRBD1 or TRBD2 (5 bases each). Germline CDR1 is SEHNR and CDR2 is FQNEAQ (reference sequence). The CDR3 totals 14 residues. V dropped 1 base and J dropped 2 bases, with 9 bases sitting between them.

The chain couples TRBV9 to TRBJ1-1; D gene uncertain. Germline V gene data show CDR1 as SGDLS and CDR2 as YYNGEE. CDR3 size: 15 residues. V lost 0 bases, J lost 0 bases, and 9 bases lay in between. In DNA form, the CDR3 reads TGTGCCAGCAGCGTAGTGGCCGGATTGAACACTGAAGCTTTCTTT. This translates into CASSVVAGLNTEAFF.

The CDR3 loop reads CASSYGLRGRNTEAFF. For the CDR3, the DNA is TGTGCCAGCAGTTATGGGTTGAGGGGTCGAAACACTGAAGCTTTCTTT. The rearrangement joins TRBV6-6 to TRBJ1-1; possible D gene TRBD1, 5 bases. Germline loops: CDR1 MNHNY, CDR2 SVGAGI (reference sequence). V lost 3 bases and J lost 2, with 16 bases in between. The CDR3 has 16 residues.

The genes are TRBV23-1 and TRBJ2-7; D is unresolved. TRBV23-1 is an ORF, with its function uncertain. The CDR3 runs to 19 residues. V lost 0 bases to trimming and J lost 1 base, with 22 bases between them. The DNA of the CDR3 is TGCGCCAGCAGTCAATCAGAAAGGCTCTCCGTAAGTAGGTCCTACGAGCAGTACGTC. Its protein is CASSQSERLSVSRSYEQYV.

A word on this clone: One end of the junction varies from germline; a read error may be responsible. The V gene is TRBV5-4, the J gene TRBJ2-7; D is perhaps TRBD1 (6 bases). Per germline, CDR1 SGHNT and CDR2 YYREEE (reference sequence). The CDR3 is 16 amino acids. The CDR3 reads CASSQDLQGYSYEQYF. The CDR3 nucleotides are TGCGCCAGCAGCCAAGATTTACAGGGTTACTCCTACGAGCAGTACTTC.

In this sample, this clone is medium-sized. For the CDR3, the DNA is TGTGCCAGCAGCCCCTATGGGGGGGACTACTATGGCTACACCTTC. Protein product: CASSPYGGDYYGYTF. The chain combines TRBV7-3 with TRBJ1-2; TRBD1 is a possible D gene (5 bases). Germline values: CDR1 SGHTA, CDR2 FQGTGA. V was trimmed by 5 bases and J by 3 bases, leaving 16 bases between them. The CDR3 consists of 15 residues.

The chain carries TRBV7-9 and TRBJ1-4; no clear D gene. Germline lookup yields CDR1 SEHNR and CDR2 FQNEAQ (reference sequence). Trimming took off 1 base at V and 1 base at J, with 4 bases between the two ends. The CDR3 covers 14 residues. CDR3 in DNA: TGTGCCAGCAGCTTAGGGGGAACTAATGAAAAACTGTTTTTT. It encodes CASSLGGTNEKLFF.

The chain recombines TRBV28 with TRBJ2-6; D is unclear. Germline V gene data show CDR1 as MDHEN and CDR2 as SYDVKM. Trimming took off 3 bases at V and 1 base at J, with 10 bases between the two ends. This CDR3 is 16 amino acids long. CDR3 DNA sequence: TGTGCCAGCAGTTTCCCTCAATGGTCTGGGGCCAACGTCCTGACTTTC. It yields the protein CASSFPQWSGANVLTF.

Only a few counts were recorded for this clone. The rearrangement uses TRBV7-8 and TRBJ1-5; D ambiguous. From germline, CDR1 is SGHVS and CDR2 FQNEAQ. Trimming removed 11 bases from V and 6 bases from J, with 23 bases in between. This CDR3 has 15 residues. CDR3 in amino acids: CAVSWRASDPQPQHF. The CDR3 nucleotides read TGTGCCGTATCATGGAGGGCGTCGGACCCTCAGCCCCAGCATTTT. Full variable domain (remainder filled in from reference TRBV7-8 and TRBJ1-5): GAGVSQSPRYKVAKRGQDVALRCDPISGHVSLFWYQQALGQGPEFLTYFQNEAQLDKSGLPSDRFFAERPEGSVSTLKIQRTQQEDSAVYLCAVSWRASDPQPQHFGDGTRLSIL.

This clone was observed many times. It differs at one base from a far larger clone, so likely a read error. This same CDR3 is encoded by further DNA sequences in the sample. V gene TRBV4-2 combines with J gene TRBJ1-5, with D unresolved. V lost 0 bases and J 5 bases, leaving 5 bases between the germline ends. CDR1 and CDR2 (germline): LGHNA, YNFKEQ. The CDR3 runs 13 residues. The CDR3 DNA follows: TGTGCCAGCAGCCAAGAAAGCGATCAGCCCCAGCATTTT. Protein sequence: CASSQESDQPQHF.

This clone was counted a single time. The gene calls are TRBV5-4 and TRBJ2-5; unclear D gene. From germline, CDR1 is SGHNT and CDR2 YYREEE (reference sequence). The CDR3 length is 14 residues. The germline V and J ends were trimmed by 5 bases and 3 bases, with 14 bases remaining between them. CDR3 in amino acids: CASSNVAGEETQYF. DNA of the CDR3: TGTGCCAGCAGTAATGTAGCTGGGGAAGAGACCCAGTACTTC.

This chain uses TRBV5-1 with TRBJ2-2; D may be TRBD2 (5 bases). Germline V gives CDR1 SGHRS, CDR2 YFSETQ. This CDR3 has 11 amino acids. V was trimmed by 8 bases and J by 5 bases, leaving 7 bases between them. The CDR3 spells CASRGTGELFF. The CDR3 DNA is TGCGCCAGTCGCGGGACCGGGGAGCTGTTTTTT.

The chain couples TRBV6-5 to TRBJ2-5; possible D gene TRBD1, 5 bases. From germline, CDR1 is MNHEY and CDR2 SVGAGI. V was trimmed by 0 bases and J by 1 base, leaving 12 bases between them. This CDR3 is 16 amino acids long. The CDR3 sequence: CASSYSQGVPQETQYF. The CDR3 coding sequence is TGTGCCAGCAGTTACTCGCAAGGGGTACCCCAAGAGACCCAGTACTTC.

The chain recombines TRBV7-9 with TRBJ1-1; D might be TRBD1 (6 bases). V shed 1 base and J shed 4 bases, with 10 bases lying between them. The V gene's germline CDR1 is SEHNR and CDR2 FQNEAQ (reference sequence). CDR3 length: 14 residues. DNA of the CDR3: TGTGCCAGCAGCTTAGTACAGGGAGTCACTGAAGCTTTCTTT. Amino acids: CASSLVQGVTEAFF.

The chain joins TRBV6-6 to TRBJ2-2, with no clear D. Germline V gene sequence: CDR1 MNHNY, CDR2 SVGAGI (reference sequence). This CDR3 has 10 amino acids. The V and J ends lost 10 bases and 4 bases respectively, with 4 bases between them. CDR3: CATSTGELFF. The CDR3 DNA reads TGTGCCACTAGCACCGGGGAGCTGTTTTTT.